This T cell receptor beta chain was identified during a study of long-term antiretroviral therapy in people with HIV. Whole-study results and caveats: Clonal expansions arising prior to ART prevailed in the repertoire at every time point.

It was version v3.0 of the immunoSEQ assay that was run at survey level. Target depth was about 35,000-50,000 T-cell genomes per sample. Using immunoSEQ multiplex PCR, the repertoire was profiled, and TCRdb retains in-frame clones only, with some absent. The sample shows tens of thousands of clones, 80% to 90% of them seen only once. Germline V gene data show CDR1 as SGDLS and CDR2 as YYNGEE. The CDR3 loop spans 16 amino acids. V was clipped by 0 bases and J by 7 bases; unmatched bases: 8. In regard to this clone: Its antigen remains unidentified.

Each specimen consisted of roughly 0.9-10 million cryopreserved PBMC prior to extraction of DNA. This TCR came from a young man with HIV. The source material was unsorted PBMCs, sampled 0.8 years before starting antiretroviral therapy. V is TRBV9 and J is TRBJ2-2, with 8 bases lining up with TRBD1. CDR3 bases: TGTGCCAGCAGCGTAGAAGCAGGGGGCGCGGGCGGGGAGCTGTTTTTT. It yields the protein CASSVEAGGAGGELFF. The entire variable domain, with the rest obtained from reference TRBV9 and TRBJ2-2, is as follows: DSGVTQTPKHLITATGQRVTLRCSPRSGDLSVYWYQQSLDQGLQFLIQYYNGEERAKGNILERFSAQQFPDLHSELNLSSLELGDSALYFCASSVEAGGAGGELFFGEGSRLTVL.